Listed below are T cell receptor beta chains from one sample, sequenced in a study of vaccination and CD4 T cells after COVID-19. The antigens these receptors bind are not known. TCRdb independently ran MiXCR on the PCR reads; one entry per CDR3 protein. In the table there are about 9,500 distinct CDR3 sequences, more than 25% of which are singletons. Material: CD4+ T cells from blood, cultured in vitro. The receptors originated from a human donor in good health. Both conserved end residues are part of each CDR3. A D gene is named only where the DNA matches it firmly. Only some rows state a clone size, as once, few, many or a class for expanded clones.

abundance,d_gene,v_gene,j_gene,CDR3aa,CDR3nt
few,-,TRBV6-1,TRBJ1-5,CASSERGLKMPQHF,TGTGCCAGCAGTGAGAGAGGGCTCAAGATGCCCCAGCATTTT
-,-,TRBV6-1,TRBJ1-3,CASSQHSTAQGNTIYF,TGTGCCAGCAGCCAACATTCGACAGCTCAGGGAAACACCATATATTTT
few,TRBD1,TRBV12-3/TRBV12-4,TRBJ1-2,CASSLGTGDGYTF,TGTGCCAGCAGTTTGGGGACAGGGGATGGCTACACCTTC
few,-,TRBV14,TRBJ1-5,CASSWLGVAYDQPQHF,TGTGCCAGCAGCTGGTTAGGGGTTGCGTACGATCAGCCCCAGCATTTT
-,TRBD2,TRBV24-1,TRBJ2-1,CATSDSTASGSSNEQFF,TGTGCCACCAGTGATTCGACGGCTAGCGGGAGTAGCAATGAGCAGTTCTTC
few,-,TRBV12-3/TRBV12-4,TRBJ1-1,CASRLLRGEAFF,TGTGCCAGCCGCCTATTGAGGGGGGAAGCTTTCTTT
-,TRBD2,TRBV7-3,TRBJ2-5,CASNSQREGLVETQYF,TGTGCCAGCAATTCCCAACGGGAGGGCCTAGTAGAGACCCAGTACTTC
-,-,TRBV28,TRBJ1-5,CATHAVGPQHF,TGTGCCACCCACGCCGTGGGGCCCCAGCATTTT
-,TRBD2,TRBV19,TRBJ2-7,CASSIRVDRGLAGGSSKQYF,TGTGCCAGTAGTATTAGAGTGGACAGGGGACTAGCGGGAGGGTCATCGAAGCAGTACTTC
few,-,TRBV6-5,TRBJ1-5,CASSYSTGGSGTLNF,TGTGCCAGCAGTTACTCAACAGGCGGCTCGGGTACGTTGAATTTT
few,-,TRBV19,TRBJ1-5,CASTHDRNQPQHF,TGTGCCAGTACCCACGACAGGAATCAGCCCCAGCATTTT
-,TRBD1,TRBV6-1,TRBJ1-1,CASTRDSLNTEAFF,TGTGCCAGCACCAGGGACAGCCTGAACACTGAAGCTTTCTTT
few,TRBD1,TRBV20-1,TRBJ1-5,CSAEKGQVNQPQHF,TGCAGTGCTGAGAAGGGACAGGTGAATCAGCCCCAGCATTTT
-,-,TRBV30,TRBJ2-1,CAWSSTSSRPHEQFF,TGTGCCTGGAGTAGTACTAGTTCCCGTCCCCATGAGCAGTTCTTC
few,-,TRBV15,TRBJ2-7,CATSRWTETDEQYF,TGTGCCACCAGCAGGTGGACGGAAACGGACGAGCAGTACTTC
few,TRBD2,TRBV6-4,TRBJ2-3,CASSAAGGRDTQYF,TGTGCCAGCAGTGCAGCGGGAGGAAGGGATACGCAGTATTTT
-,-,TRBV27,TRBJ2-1,CASSLVGSRYNEQFF,TGTGCCAGCAGTTTGGTCGGGAGTAGGTACAATGAGCAGTTCTTC
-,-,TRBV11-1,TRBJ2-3,CASSPPTDTQYF,TGTGCCAGCAGCCCCCCCACAGATACGCAGTATTTT
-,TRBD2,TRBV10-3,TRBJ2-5,CAIRGLAGVQETQYF,TGTGCCATCAGGGGACTAGCGGGCGTTCAAGAGACCCAGTACTTC
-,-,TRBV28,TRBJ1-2,CASSLSSFGDGYTF,TGTGCCAGCAGTTTATCCTCTTTTGGGGACGGCTACACCTTC
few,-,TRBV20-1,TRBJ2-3,CSAREKQGSWDTQYF,TGCAGTGCTAGGGAAAAACAGGGTTCATGGGATACGCAGTATTTT
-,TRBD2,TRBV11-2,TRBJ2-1,CASSLVVGGVNEQFF,TGTGCCAGCAGCTTAGTGGTGGGAGGGGTTAATGAGCAGTTCTTC
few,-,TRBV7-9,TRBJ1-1,CATEGEAFF,TGTGCCACCGAAGGTGAAGCTTTCTTT
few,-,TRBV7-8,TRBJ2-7,CATQRGGYEQYF,TGTGCCACCCAGAGGGGCGGGTACGAGCAGTACTTC
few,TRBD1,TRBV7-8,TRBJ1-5,CASSQQGQGTPQHF,TGTGCCAGCAGCCAGCAGGGACAGGGGACGCCCCAGCATTTT
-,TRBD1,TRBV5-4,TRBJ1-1,CASSPQGLNTEAFF,TGTGCCAGCAGCCCACAGGGGTTGAACACTGAAGCTTTCTTT
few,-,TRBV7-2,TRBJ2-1,CASSAHLRDNEQFF,TGTGCCAGCAGCGCACATCTTCGGGACAATGAGCAGTTCTTC
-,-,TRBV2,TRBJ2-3,CASVRTPTDTQYF,TGTGCCAGCGTTCGTACTCCCACAGATACGCAGTATTTT
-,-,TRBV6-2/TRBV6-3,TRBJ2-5,CASSPQETQYF,TGTGCCAGCAGTCCCCAGGAGACCCAGTACTTC
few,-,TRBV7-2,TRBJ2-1,CASSLAGSSYNEQFF,TGTGCCAGCAGCTTAGCGGGGAGCTCCTACAATGAGCAGTTCTTC
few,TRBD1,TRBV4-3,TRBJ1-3,CASSQETGGRSSGNTIYF,TGCGCCAGCAGCCAAGAAACAGGGGGAAGATCCTCTGGAAACACCATATATTTT
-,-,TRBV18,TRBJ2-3,CASSPVGRGTDTQYF,TGTGCCAGCTCACCGGTCGGGAGAGGAACAGATACGCAGTATTTT
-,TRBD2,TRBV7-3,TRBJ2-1,CASSFTSGRYNEQFF,TGTGCCAGCAGCTTTACTAGCGGGAGGTACAATGAGCAGTTCTTC
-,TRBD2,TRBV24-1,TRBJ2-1,CATSDAGGPKYNEQFF,TGTGCCACCAGTGATGCGGGAGGGCCTAAGTACAATGAGCAGTTCTTC
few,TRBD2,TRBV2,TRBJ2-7,CASGREVGGEQYF,TGTGCCAGCGGTCGGGAGGTGGGGGGCGAGCAGTACTTC
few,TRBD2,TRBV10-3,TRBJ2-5,CAIRSTSGRAEQETQYF,TGTGCCATCAGATCGACTAGCGGGAGGGCGGAGCAAGAGACCCAGTACTTC
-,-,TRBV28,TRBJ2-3,CASSLGTAISTDTQYF,TGTGCCAGCAGTTTGGGTACGGCAATTAGCACAGATACGCAGTATTTT
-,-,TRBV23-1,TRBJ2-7,CASSQSSQPLRYEQYF,TGCGCCAGCAGTCAATCTTCACAGCCATTACGCTACGAGCAGTACTTC
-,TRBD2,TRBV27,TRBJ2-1,CASRLMVAGYNEQFF,TGTGCCAGCAGGCTTATGGTAGCGGGCTACAATGAGCAGTTCTTC
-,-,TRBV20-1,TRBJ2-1,CSDRLLGPGNEQFF,TGCAGTGATAGGCTACTGGGGCCCGGCAATGAGCAGTTCTTC
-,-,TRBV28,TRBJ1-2,CASSLRGTAFHNNYGYTF,TGTGCCAGCAGTTTAAGGGGGACCGCGTTTCATAATAACTATGGCTACACCTTC
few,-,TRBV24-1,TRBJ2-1,CATSDAPGRSSSYNEQFF,TGTGCCACCAGTGATGCCCCAGGGCGGTCGAGCTCCTACAATGAGCAGTTCTTC
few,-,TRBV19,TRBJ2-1,CASSIIVGGEQFF,TGTGCCAGTAGTATTATCGTTGGCGGTGAGCAGTTCTTC
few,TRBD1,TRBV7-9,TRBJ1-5,CASSLVGRGQPQHF,TGTGCCAGCAGCTTAGTGGGCAGGGGGCAGCCCCAGCATTTT
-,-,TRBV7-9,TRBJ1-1,CASTVGWGTEAFF,TGTGCCAGCACCGTAGGATGGGGCACTGAAGCTTTCTTT
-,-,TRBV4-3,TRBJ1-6,CASSSSGNSPLHF,TGCGCCAGCAGTTCATCAGGCAATTCACCCCTCCACTTT
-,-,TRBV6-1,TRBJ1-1,CASSAPGSRGTEAFF,TGTGCCAGCAGTGCCCCAGGATCCCGGGGGACTGAAGCTTTCTTT
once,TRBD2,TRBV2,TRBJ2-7,CASSDQLAEYEQYF,TGTGCCAGCAGTGACCAACTAGCGGAGTACGAGCAGTACTTC
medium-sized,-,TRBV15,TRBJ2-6,CATSRDQGSGANVLTF,TGTGCCACCAGCAGAGATCAGGGCTCTGGGGCCAACGTCCTGACTTTC
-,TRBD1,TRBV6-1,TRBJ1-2,CAGRAGTGRSYTF,TGTGCCGGCAGGGCCGGGACAGGAAGAAGCTACACCTTC
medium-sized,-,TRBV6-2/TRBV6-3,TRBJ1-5,CASSYWAGSNQPQHF,TGTGCCAGCAGTTACTGGGCAGGGAGCAATCAGCCCCAGCATTTT
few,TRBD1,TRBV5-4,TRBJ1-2,CASRPGTVTNYGYTF,TGTGCCAGCAGACCCGGGACAGTGACTAACTATGGCTACACCTTC
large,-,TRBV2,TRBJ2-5,CASSEARASYQETQYF,TGTGCCAGCAGTGAAGCGCGGGCTAGCTACCAAGAGACCCAGTACTTC
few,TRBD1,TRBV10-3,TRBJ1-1,CAISSPRDRAF,TGTGCCATCAGTAGCCCCCGGGACAGGGCTTTT
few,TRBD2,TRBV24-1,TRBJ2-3,CATSLSGTSGSTDTQYF,TGTGCCACCTCCCTAAGTGGGACTAGCGGTTCCACAGATACGCAGTATTTT
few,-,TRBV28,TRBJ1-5,CASSLPQVSFQPQHF,TGTGCCAGCAGTTTACCCCAAGTGAGCTTTCAGCCCCAGCATTTT
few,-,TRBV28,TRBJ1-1,CASSQTAVEAFF,TGTGCCAGCAGCCAGACGGCAGTTGAAGCTTTCTTT